This is a list of T cell receptor beta chains from one sample in a study of T cell changes during pregnancy in multiple sclerosis. Method: immunoSEQ multiplex PCR; TCRdb's copy keeps in-frame clones and lacks some. The repertoire consists of roughly 73,000 clones, with around 90% occurring once and the leading ten covering roughly 2.1%. The sample was peripheral blood, taken in the second trimester of pregnancy. These receptors originate from a female donor in good health, enrolled as a control in a pregnancy study. The CDR3 runs from the conserved cysteine through the conserved F or W. The order of the fields is clone size, D gene, V gene, J gene, CDR3 length, CDR3 DNA, CDR3 protein. D genes are given only for firm matches. Size values are once, few and many counts, or a class for expanded clones, and some rows have none.

clone size: few
D gene: .
V gene: TRBV30
J gene: TRBJ1-1
CDR3 length: 12
CDR3 DNA: TGTGCCTGGAGACAGGGAAACTATCAAGCTTTCTTT
CDR3 protein: CAWRQGNYQAFF

clone size: .
D gene: TRBD2
V gene: TRBV29-1
J gene: TRBJ2-3
CDR3 length: 15
CDR3 DNA: TGCAGCGTTGCCTCCTTCGGGGGGGGCACAGATACGCAGTATTTT
CDR3 protein: CSVASFGGGTDTQYF

clone size: .
D gene: .
V gene: TRBV28
J gene: TRBJ1-1
CDR3 length: 11
CDR3 DNA: TGTGGGGTCGAGGGTAACACTGAAGCTTTCTTT
CDR3 protein: CGVEGNTEAFF

clone size: .
D gene: TRBD2
V gene: TRBV18
J gene: TRBJ2-3
CDR3 length: 17
CDR3 DNA: TGTGCCAGCTCAGGACTAGCGGGGAATCTCGGCACAGATACGCAGTATTTT
CDR3 protein: CASSGLAGNLGTDTQYF

clone size: .
D gene: TRBD1
V gene: TRBV9
J gene: TRBJ1-5
CDR3 length: 15
CDR3 DNA: TGTGCCAGCAGCCGCGGGACAGGGAACAGTCAGCCCCAGCATTTT
CDR3 protein: CASSRGTGNSQPQHF

clone size: .
D gene: TRBD1
V gene: TRBV4-1
J gene: TRBJ2-7
CDR3 length: 18
CDR3 DNA: TGCGCCAGCAGCCAAGCGCGTCCCGGGACAGGGGGCTCGGGAGAGCAGTACTTC
CDR3 protein: CASSQARPGTGGSGEQYF

clone size: once
D gene: TRBD1
V gene: TRBV15
J gene: TRBJ1-3
CDR3 length: 18
CDR3 DNA: TGTGCCACCAGCAGAGGCCGGACAGGGGCTATCTCTGGAAACACCATATATTTT
CDR3 protein: CATSRGRTGAISGNTIYF

clone size: .
D gene: TRBD1
V gene: TRBV5-1
J gene: TRBJ2-7
CDR3 length: 14
CDR3 DNA: TGCGCCAGCAGCGCCGGACAGGGCAGCTACGAGCAGTACTTC
CDR3 protein: CASSAGQGSYEQYF

clone size: .
D gene: .
V gene: TRBV6-1
J gene: TRBJ1-5
CDR3 length: 15
CDR3 DNA: TGTGCCAGCAGTGAAGCGGCTCCCGGCAATCAGCCCCAGCATTTT
CDR3 protein: CASSEAAPGNQPQHF

clone size: .
D gene: .
V gene: TRBV5-5
J gene: TRBJ1-3
CDR3 length: 14
CDR3 DNA: TGTGCCAGCAGCACCGGAGGAACTGGAAACACCATATATTTT
CDR3 protein: CASSTGGTGNTIYF

clone size: .
D gene: .
V gene: TRBV18
J gene: TRBJ1-4
CDR3 length: 13
CDR3 DNA: TGTGCCAGCTCAGGAGCAACTAATGAAAAACTGTTTTTT
CDR3 protein: CASSGATNEKLFF

clone size: .
D gene: TRBD2
V gene: TRBV9
J gene: TRBJ2-1
CDR3 length: 16
CDR3 DNA: TGTGCCAGCAGCGTAAAAGGACTAGCGGGGGGCATTGAGCAGTTCTTC
CDR3 protein: CASSVKGLAGGIEQFF

clone size: .
D gene: .
V gene: TRBV18
J gene: TRBJ2-7
CDR3 length: 14
CDR3 DNA: TGTGCCAGCTCACCCCTGGACTACCACTACGAGCAGTACTTC
CDR3 protein: CASSPLDYHYEQYF

clone size: .
D gene: TRBD1
V gene: TRBV10-3
J gene: TRBJ2-7
CDR3 length: 14
CDR3 DNA: TGTGCCATCAGCCTACAGGGGGCGCAGGGCGAGCAGTACTTC
CDR3 protein: CAISLQGAQGEQYF

clone size: .
D gene: .
V gene: TRBV27
J gene: TRBJ2-3
CDR3 length: 18
CDR3 DNA: TGTGCCAGCAGTTTAGGGGACCGGGGGGCCCCAAACACAGATACGCAGTATTTT
CDR3 protein: CASSLGDRGAPNTDTQYF

clone size: .
D gene: .
V gene: TRBV7-9
J gene: TRBJ1-4
CDR3 length: 14
CDR3 DNA: TGTGCCAGCAGCCGGGGGGGGAAGAATGAAAAACTGTTTTTT
CDR3 protein: CASSRGGKNEKLFF

clone size: once
D gene: .
V gene: TRBV5-5
J gene: TRBJ2-7
CDR3 length: 15
CDR3 DNA: TGTGCCAGCAGCTTGAACGGGGGGCCCACCTACGAGCAGTACTTC
CDR3 protein: CASSLNGGPTYEQYF

clone size: .
D gene: .
V gene: TRBV5-1
J gene: TRBJ2-3
CDR3 length: 17
CDR3 DNA: TGCGCCAGCAGCTTGGCCTGGGCCGGGGATGGCACAGATACGCAGTATTTT
CDR3 protein: CASSLAWAGDGTDTQYF

clone size: .
D gene: .
V gene: TRBV5-1
J gene: TRBJ1-1
CDR3 length: 13
CDR3 DNA: TGCGCCAGCAGCTTCGACTTAAGGACTGAAGCTTTCTTT
CDR3 protein: CASSFDLRTEAFF

clone size: .
D gene: .
V gene: TRBV4-1
J gene: TRBJ2-5
CDR3 length: 15
CDR3 DNA: TGCGCCAGCAGCCAAGACCAGACAGTCCAAGAGACCCAGTACTTC
CDR3 protein: CASSQDQTVQETQYF

clone size: .
D gene: .
V gene: TRBV28
J gene: TRBJ1-3
CDR3 length: 16
CDR3 DNA: TGTGCCAGCAGTTTAGGTCTAGGACATACTGGAAACACCATATATTTT
CDR3 protein: CASSLGLGHTGNTIYF

clone size: .
D gene: TRBD1
V gene: TRBV7-9
J gene: TRBJ1-5
CDR3 length: 18
CDR3 DNA: TGTGCCAGCAGCCTCGGGACAGGCCCTGGTGGTGGCAATCAGCCCCAGCATTTT
CDR3 protein: CASSLGTGPGGGNQPQHF

clone size: .
D gene: TRBD2
V gene: TRBV10-3
J gene: TRBJ2-7
CDR3 length: 15
CDR3 DNA: TGTGCCATCGCCCCGGGACTAGCGGGGGGTGGGGAGCAGTACTTC
CDR3 protein: CAIAPGLAGGGEQYF

clone size: .
D gene: .
V gene: TRBV6-5
J gene: TRBJ1-6
CDR3 length: 14
CDR3 DNA: TGTGCCAGCAGTTACGTCCAGTATAATTCACCCCTCCACTTT
CDR3 protein: CASSYVQYNSPLHF

clone size: .
D gene: .
V gene: TRBV29-1
J gene: TRBJ1-3
CDR3 length: 11
CDR3 DNA: TGCAGCGTTGGGACTGCAAACACCATATATTTT
CDR3 protein: CSVGTANTIYF

clone size: .
D gene: .
V gene: TRBV7-2
J gene: TRBJ1-5
CDR3 length: 16
CDR3 DNA: TGTGCCAGCAGCCCCCCCGGCGCAGGTACTAATCAGCCCCAGCATTTT
CDR3 protein: CASSPPGAGTNQPQHF

clone size: .
D gene: TRBD1
V gene: TRBV15
J gene: TRBJ2-7
CDR3 length: 16
CDR3 DNA: TGTGCCACCAGCGGCCTAGGACAGGGGCGCACCCACGAGCAGTACTTC
CDR3 protein: CATSGLGQGRTHEQYF

clone size: .
D gene: .
V gene: TRBV25-1
J gene: TRBJ2-1
CDR3 length: 14
CDR3 DNA: TGTGCCAGCAGTGTTTGGACTGGATACAATGAGCAGTTCTTC
CDR3 protein: CASSVWTGYNEQFF

clone size: .
D gene: .
V gene: TRBV28
J gene: TRBJ2-7
CDR3 length: 14
CDR3 DNA: TGTGCCAGCACCACAGCCGGGGTAATCAACGAGCAGTACTTC
CDR3 protein: CASTTAGVINEQYF

clone size: .
D gene: TRBD2
V gene: TRBV7-2
J gene: TRBJ2-3
CDR3 length: 17
CDR3 DNA: TGTGCCAGCAGCTTAGATCTAGCGGGGGGGCATTTGGATACGCAGTATTTT
CDR3 protein: CASSLDLAGGHLDTQYF

clone size: .
D gene: .
V gene: TRBV15
J gene: TRBJ2-7
CDR3 length: 16
CDR3 DNA: TGTGCCACCAGCAGAGTGGAGGGAGAGAAGCCCTACGAGCAGTACTTC
CDR3 protein: CATSRVEGEKPYEQYF

clone size: .
D gene: TRBD1
V gene: TRBV28
J gene: TRBJ1-6
CDR3 length: 16
CDR3 DNA: TGTGCCAGCACCTTCTTTCCCGGACAGGGCTATTCACCCCTCCACTTT
CDR3 protein: CASTFFPGQGYSPLHF

clone size: .
D gene: TRBD2
V gene: TRBV9
J gene: TRBJ2-2
CDR3 length: 15
CDR3 DNA: TGTGCCAGCAGCGCAAGAGCGGGGGACACCGGGGAGCTGTTTTTT
CDR3 protein: CASSARAGDTGELFF

clone size: .
D gene: TRBD2
V gene: TRBV7-3
J gene: TRBJ2-7
CDR3 length: 14
CDR3 DNA: TGTGCCAGCAGCCCCGGGGGGGGGAACCCCGAGCAGTACTTC
CDR3 protein: CASSPGGGNPEQYF

clone size: .
D gene: .
V gene: TRBV9
J gene: TRBJ2-1
CDR3 length: 14
CDR3 DNA: TGTGCCAGCAGCGTTTCGGGTTCCTACAATGAGCAGTTCTTC
CDR3 protein: CASSVSGSYNEQFF

clone size: .
D gene: .
V gene: TRBV30
J gene: TRBJ2-7
CDR3 length: 11
CDR3 DNA: TGTGCCTGGCCGCCGGGGTGGTGGCAGTACTTC
CDR3 protein: CAWPPGWWQYF

clone size: .
D gene: .
V gene: TRBV5-4
J gene: TRBJ2-7
CDR3 length: 13
CDR3 DNA: TGTGCCAGCAGCTTGGGGCCGAGGCGCGAGCAGTACTTC
CDR3 protein: CASSLGPRREQYF

clone size: .
D gene: TRBD1
V gene: TRBV18
J gene: TRBJ1-2
CDR3 length: 17
CDR3 DNA: TGTGCCAGCTCACCACCATCGACAGGGTCAGGCGGCTATGGCTACACCTTC
CDR3 protein: CASSPPSTGSGGYGYTF

clone size: .
D gene: .
V gene: TRBV5-1
J gene: TRBJ2-1
CDR3 length: 14
CDR3 DNA: TGCGCCAGCAGCTTGGTTAGGGCGGGCAATGAGCAGTTCTTC
CDR3 protein: CASSLVRAGNEQFF

clone size: .
D gene: .
V gene: TRBV5-1
J gene: TRBJ2-1
CDR3 length: 14
CDR3 DNA: TGCGCCAGCAGCTTGGATCGCTCCTACAATGAGCAGTTCTTC
CDR3 protein: CASSLDRSYNEQFF

clone size: .
D gene: .
V gene: TRBV7-2
J gene: TRBJ1-1
CDR3 length: 13
CDR3 DNA: TGTGCCAGCAGCCTTACAGGGAACACTGAAGCTTTCTTT
CDR3 protein: CASSLTGNTEAFF

clone size: once
D gene: .
V gene: TRBV27
J gene: TRBJ1-2
CDR3 length: 12
CDR3 DNA: TGTGCCAGCAAGGGGCGCGGCTATGGCTACACCTTC
CDR3 protein: CASKGRGYGYTF

clone size: .
D gene: TRBD2
V gene: TRBV9
J gene: TRBJ2-1
CDR3 length: 15
CDR3 DNA: TGTGCCAGCAGCGCCATCACGGGACTAGCGAAAGAGCAGTTCTTC
CDR3 protein: CASSAITGLAKEQFF

clone size: .
D gene: TRBD1
V gene: TRBV6-1
J gene: TRBJ1-1
CDR3 length: 14
CDR3 DNA: TGTGCCAGCAGGCCTGACAGGGGGCGAACTGAAGCTTTCTTT
CDR3 protein: CASRPDRGRTEAFF

clone size: .
D gene: .
V gene: TRBV11-2
J gene: TRBJ2-3
CDR3 length: 12
CDR3 DNA: TGTGCCAGCAGCTTAGAGCGGGATACGCAGTATTTT
CDR3 protein: CASSLERDTQYF

clone size: .
D gene: TRBD1
V gene: TRBV7-8
J gene: TRBJ1-1
CDR3 length: 15
CDR3 DNA: TGTGCCAGCAGCTTACTCGGACAGGGGGCCACTGAAGCTTTCTTT
CDR3 protein: CASSLLGQGATEAFF

clone size: .
D gene: .
V gene: TRBV14
J gene: TRBJ1-2
CDR3 length: 12
CDR3 DNA: TGTGCCAGCAGCCAAGTGAGCTATGGCTACACCTTC
CDR3 protein: CASSQVSYGYTF

clone size: .
D gene: .
V gene: TRBV11-1
J gene: TRBJ2-3
CDR3 length: 15
CDR3 DNA: TGTGCCAGCAGCCTTACTCGGACAGGCACAGATACGCAGTATTTT
CDR3 protein: CASSLTRTGTDTQYF

clone size: .
D gene: TRBD1
V gene: TRBV7-2
J gene: TRBJ1-6
CDR3 length: 14
CDR3 DNA: TGTGCCAGCAGCCTCGACAGGGGCAATTCACCCCTCCACTTT
CDR3 protein: CASSLDRGNSPLHF

clone size: .
D gene: .
V gene: TRBV14
J gene: TRBJ2-3
CDR3 length: 13
CDR3 DNA: TGTGCCAGCAGGAGACAGGGCACAGATACGCAGTATTTT
CDR3 protein: CASRRQGTDTQYF

clone size: .
D gene: TRBD2
V gene: TRBV5-6
J gene: TRBJ2-1
CDR3 length: 19
CDR3 DNA: TGTGCCAGCAGCTTGGTGGGACTAGCGGGGGGGAGCTCCTACAATGAGCAGTTCTTC
CDR3 protein: CASSLVGLAGGSSYNEQFF

clone size: .
D gene: .
V gene: TRBV27
J gene: TRBJ2-1
CDR3 length: 13
CDR3 DNA: TGTGCCAGCAGTCATAGCTCCTACAATGAGCAGTTCTTC
CDR3 protein: CASSHSSYNEQFF

clone size: .
D gene: .
V gene: TRBV6-6
J gene: TRBJ1-6
CDR3 length: 15
CDR3 DNA: TGTGCCAGCAGTTATTCTCAGGGATCGAATTCACCCCTCCACTTT
CDR3 protein: CASSYSQGSNSPLHF

clone size: once
D gene: .
V gene: TRBV11-2
J gene: TRBJ2-4
CDR3 length: 12
CDR3 DNA: TGTGCCAGCAGCTTAGCTGAAAACATTCAGTACTTC
CDR3 protein: CASSLAENIQYF

clone size: .
D gene: TRBD1
V gene: TRBV18
J gene: TRBJ1-1
CDR3 length: 13
CDR3 DNA: TGTGCCAGCTCACCGGGACAGCCCACTGAAGCTTTCTTT
CDR3 protein: CASSPGQPTEAFF

clone size: .
D gene: TRBD1
V gene: TRBV5-1
J gene: TRBJ1-2
CDR3 length: 15
CDR3 DNA: TGCGCCAGTGGGGGTTACAGGGGGCTTGACTATGGCTACACCTTC
CDR3 protein: CASGGYRGLDYGYTF

clone size: .
D gene: .
V gene: TRBV6-1
J gene: TRBJ2-7
CDR3 length: 12
CDR3 DNA: TGTGCCAGGGTTTCCAGACACTTCGAGCAGTACTTC
CDR3 protein: CARVSRHFEQYF

clone size: once
D gene: .
V gene: TRBV7-9
J gene: TRBJ2-5
CDR3 length: 16
CDR3 DNA: TGTGCCAGCAGCTTTTGGGGGAAGCGGGACCAAGAGACCCAGTACTTC
CDR3 protein: CASSFWGKRDQETQYF